This T cell receptor (beta chain) was sequenced in a study of control samples from healthy donors and cancer patients. The CDR3 sequence is 13 residues long. From germline, CDR1 is SGHAT and CDR2 FQNNGV. V gave up 4 bases and J gave up 4 bases; unmatched junction bases: 3. Some clones are missing from TCRdb's copy, which holds only in-frame ones; the method was immunoSEQ multiplex PCR. The repertoire holds about 100,000 clones, with just under 85% as singletons. The chain combines TRBV11-2 with TRBJ1-1, with 7 bases fitting TRBD1. Sequencing was done on a sample of blood. This TCR was recovered from a man aged 25-45 years in good health. The DNA for the CDR3 is TGTGCCAGCAGCTCCAACAGGGGCACTGAAGCTTTCTTT. Protein product: CASSSNRGTEAFF. The entire variable domain, with the rest obtained from reference TRBV11-2 and TRBJ1-1, is as follows: EAGVAQSPRYKIIEKRQSVAFWCNPISGHATLYWYQQILGQGPKLLIQFQNNGVVDDSQLPKDRFSAERLKGVDSTLKIQPAKLEDSAVYLCASSSNRGTEAFFGQGTRLTVV.